This T cell receptor (beta chain) was profiled in a study of identical twins. TCRdb reprocessed the 5' RACE reads via MiXCR and lists one record per CDR3 protein. The sample has roughly 230,000 distinct CDR3 sequences, approximately 8.6% seen once. The V end lost 2 bases, the J end lost 3 bases, and 11 bases lay between the germline ends. This CDR3 region has 15 residues. From germline, CDR1 is LGHDT and CDR2 YNNKEL (reference sequence). The sample holds a few counts of this clonotype. Its specificity is unknown. Study-wide results and limits: The conclusions drew on cross-sectional statistical analysis instead of tracking the same donors.

This sample also appeared in a second study, on yellow fever vaccine responses in identical twins.

Sequencing input: CD8+ T cells sorted from blood. This sequence originates from a woman aged 18-29 years in good health. V usage is TRBV3-1 and J usage is TRBJ2-1; D is ambiguous. CDR3: CASSQLAEYYNEQFF. DNA of the CDR3: TGTGCCAGCAGCCAACTGGCGGAATACTACAATGAGCAGTTCTTC.